The rows below give T cell receptor beta chains drawn from one sample of a study of identical twins. TCRdb itself ran the 5' RACE reads through MiXCR, one entry per CDR3 protein. This repertoire shows some 790,000 distinct CDR3 sequences, 18% found once; its top ten account for approximately 14%. This sample was also put to use in a study of T cells expressing NK-cell markers.

Material for sequencing was PBMCs. The origin of the receptors is a woman aged 18-30 years in good health. The CDR3 runs from the conserved cysteine through the conserved F or W. A D gene is named only where the DNA matches it firmly. Size is omitted from some rows. Given values are once, few, many or a class for expanded clones.

len	abundance	v_gene	d_gene	j_gene	CDR3aa	CDR3nt
19	few	TRBV5-1	TRBD2	TRBJ2-1	CASRDQFGTSGKVVDEQFF	TGCGCCAGCAGGGATCAATTTGGGACTAGCGGGAAAGTAGTCGATGAGCAGTTCTTC
15	NA	TRBV6-2/TRBV6-3	NA	TRBJ2-7	CASSYEKKGRREQYF	TGTGCCAGCAGTTACGAGAAAAAAGGTCGCCGCGAGCAGTACTTC
15	few	TRBV10-3	NA	TRBJ2-1	CAISDKRVGGNEQFF	TGTGCCATCAGTGACAAGCGGGTAGGGGGCAATGAGCAGTTCTTC
16	few	TRBV20-1	TRBD2	TRBJ2-7	CSARDRISGSSYEQYF	TGCAGTGCTAGAGATCGTATTAGCGGGAGCTCCTACGAGCAGTACTTC
14	few	TRBV12-3/TRBV12-4	NA	TRBJ2-5	CASSLRPPAETQYF	TGTGCCAGCAGTTTAAGACCCCCGGCGGAGACCCAGTACTTC
11	NA	TRBV29-1	NA	TRBJ2-7	CSVGPGDEQYF	TGCAGCGTTGGTCCAGGGGACGAGCAGTACTTC
12	NA	TRBV28	NA	TRBJ2-3	CASRAGADTQYF	TGTGCCAGCAGGGCCGGGGCAGATACGCAGTATTTT
12	NA	TRBV3-1	NA	TRBJ2-1	CASSQEGRDQFF	TGTGCCAGCAGCCAAGAGGGGCGGGACCAGTTCTTC
15	NA	TRBV5-1	NA	TRBJ1-1	CASSLKVSSISEAFF	TGCGCCAGCAGCTTGAAGGTCAGCTCAATTTCTGAAGCTTTCTTT
11	few	TRBV12-5	NA	TRBJ1-5	CASGTHQPQHF	TGTGCTAGTGGTACACATCAGCCCCAGCATTTT
13	NA	TRBV5-1	NA	TRBJ2-2	CASSLAQGNGLFF	TGCGCCAGCAGCTTGGCCCAGGGAAATGGGCTGTTTTTT
14	few	TRBV20-1	TRBD2	TRBJ2-7	CSAGKAGAAYEQYF	TGCAGTGCGGGAAAAGCGGGGGCGGCCTACGAGCAGTACTTC
13	few	TRBV12-3/TRBV12-4	NA	TRBJ1-5	CASASSSNQPQHF	TGTGCCAGCGCAAGCTCGAGCAATCAGCCCCAGCATTTT
16	NA	TRBV3-1	TRBD1	TRBJ2-7	CASSQDRDRLSYEQYF	TGTGCCAGCAGCCAAGATCGGGACAGGCTTTCCTACGAGCAGTACTTC
14	NA	TRBV6-2/TRBV6-3	NA	TRBJ1-1	CATLRGPQNTEAFF	TGTGCCACACTCCGGGGGCCACAGAACACTGAAGCTTTCTTT
15	NA	TRBV18	NA	TRBJ1-5	CASSPEGIGNQPQHF	TGTGCCAGCTCACCCGAGGGTATTGGCAATCAGCCCCAGCATTTT
12	few	TRBV20-1	NA	TRBJ2-3	CSASPTADTQYF	TGCAGTGCTTCCCCTACGGCAGATACGCAGTATTTT
15	NA	TRBV2	NA	TRBJ2-1	CASSEASGSYNEQFF	TGTGCCAGCAGTGAAGCCAGTGGATCCTACAATGAGCAGTTCTTC
12	few	TRBV6-5	TRBD1	TRBJ1-1	CASNRDRDTAFF	TGTGCCAGCAATCGGGACAGGGATACAGCTTTCTTT
13	few	TRBV5-1	NA	TRBJ1-1	CASNSVPSAEAFF	TGCGCCAGCAATTCTGTTCCCTCCGCTGAAGCTTTCTTT
16	NA	TRBV7-2	TRBD2	TRBJ2-7	CASRHSGAGGGYEQYF	TGTGCCAGCAGGCACTCAGGGGCGGGAGGAGGGTACGAGCAGTACTTC
13	NA	TRBV6-5	NA	TRBJ2-7	CASSYLGHFEQYF	TGTGCCAGCAGTTACCTTGGGCATTTCGAGCAGTACTTC
12	once	TRBV19	NA	TRBJ2-1	CASSIVGDEQFF	TGTGCCAGTAGTATAGTGGGAGACGAGCAGTTCTTC
17	NA	TRBV20-1	TRBD2	TRBJ2-5	CSARPPLAAGERETQYF	TGCAGTGCTAGACCACCACTAGCGGCCGGGGAGCGAGAGACCCAGTACTTC
20	few	TRBV15	TRBD2	TRBJ2-3	CATSRYTSGSMGLETDTQYF	TGTGCCACCAGCAGATATACTAGCGGGAGTATGGGATTGGAGACAGATACGCAGTATTTT
13	NA	TRBV7-2	NA	TRBJ2-3	CASSLWGQDTQYF	TGTGCCAGCAGCTTATGGGGACAAGATACGCAGTATTTT
12	NA	TRBV20-1	TRBD2	TRBJ2-1	CSATSSGLKKFF	TGCAGTGCTACCTCTAGCGGCCTGAAAAAGTTCTTC
13	few	TRBV7-9	NA	TRBJ1-2	CASSLQGWDGYTF	TGTGCCAGCAGCTTACAGGGTTGGGATGGCTACACCTTC
13	many	TRBV27	NA	TRBJ2-1	CASTFGTYNEQFF	TGTGCCAGCACTTTCGGTACCTACAATGAGCAGTTCTTC
13	NA	TRBV7-2	NA	TRBJ2-5	CASSSTTQETQYF	TGTGCCAGCAGCTCAACGACTCAAGAGACCCAGTACTTC
15	few	TRBV7-2	NA	TRBJ1-3	CASSAQGARGNTIYF	TGTGCCAGCAGCGCCCAGGGTGCTCGTGGAAACACCATATATTTT
13	few	TRBV12-3/TRBV12-4	NA	TRBJ2-1	CASSFVGVNEQFF	TGTGCCAGCAGTTTTGTGGGGGTGAATGAGCAGTTCTTC
12	NA	TRBV20-1	NA	TRBJ2-3	CSGSASTDTQYF	TGCAGTGGGTCTGCCAGTACAGATACGCAGTATTTT
15	few	TRBV5-1	TRBD2	TRBJ2-7	CASSLVLSGGYEQYF	TGCGCCAGCAGCTTGGTCCTTAGCGGGGGCTACGAGCAGTACTTC
18	few	TRBV6-2/TRBV6-3	TRBD2	TRBJ2-1	CASSHGTSGRASYNEQFF	TGTGCCAGCAGTCATGGGACTAGCGGGAGGGCCTCCTACAATGAGCAGTTCTTC
13	many	TRBV6-1	NA	TRBJ1-2	CASREDGAYGYTF	TGTGCCAGCAGAGAAGACGGTGCCTATGGCTACACCTTC
14	few	TRBV20-1	NA	TRBJ2-7	CSATKKPTEGEQYF	TGCAGTGCCACGAAGAAACCTACGGAGGGCGAGCAGTACTTC
15	few	TRBV27	NA	TRBJ2-7	CASSLSDRSIGEQYF	TGTGCCAGCAGTTTATCCGACAGGTCTATTGGCGAGCAGTACTTC
11	few	TRBV6-1	NA	TRBJ2-7	CASSGVGEQYF	TGTGCCAGCAGTGGGGTAGGAGAGCAGTACTTC
15	NA	TRBV25-1	NA	TRBJ1-6	CASRKGETYNSPLHF	TGTGCCAGCAGAAAGGGAGAAACCTATAATTCACCCCTCCACTTT
14	NA	TRBV28	TRBD1	TRBJ2-7	CASRLQGNPYEQYF	TGTGCCAGCAGATTACAGGGGAATCCCTACGAGCAGTACTTC
15	NA	TRBV18	TRBD2	TRBJ2-2	CASSPSGVNTGELFF	TGTGCCAGCTCACCGAGCGGGGTGAACACCGGGGAGCTGTTTTTT
12	few	TRBV29-1	NA	TRBJ1-1	CSAPLTDTEAFF	TGCAGCGCACCACTGACAGACACTGAAGCTTTCTTT
16	NA	TRBV12-3/TRBV12-4	NA	TRBJ2-2	CASRLQGTLDTGELFF	TGTGCCAGCAGACTACAGGGGACTCTGGACACCGGGGAGCTGTTTTTT
17	NA	TRBV20-1	TRBD2	TRBJ2-5	CSAVIPGLAGTRDGQYF	TGCAGTGCCGTAATACCGGGACTAGCGGGAACAAGAGATGGCCAGTACTTC
14	NA	TRBV24-1	NA	TRBJ1-4	CATSDLRGGEKLFF	TGTGCCACCAGTGATTTGAGAGGTGGAGAAAAACTGTTTTTT
14	few	TRBV27	NA	TRBJ2-4	CASSSGPAKNIQYF	TGTGCCAGCAGTTCTGGTCCCGCCAAAAACATTCAGTACTTC
13	few	TRBV6-6	NA	TRBJ2-7	CASSYAGGSEQYF	TGTGCCAGCAGTTACGCCGGTGGTTCTGAGCAGTACTTC
13	once	TRBV2	NA	TRBJ2-3	CASIPSGTDTQYF	TGTGCCAGCATCCCTAGCGGCACAGATACGCAGTATTTT
16	NA	TRBV5-1	NA	TRBJ2-7	CASSLLTAAVTYEQYF	TGCGCCAGCAGCTTGTTAACCGCAGCTGTTACCTACGAGCAGTACTTC
13	NA	TRBV14	NA	TRBJ2-1	CASSQGIYNEQFF	TGTGCCAGCAGCCAAGGGATTTACAATGAGCAGTTCTTC
13	NA	TRBV5-1	NA	TRBJ2-1	CASSLELGNEQFF	TGCGCCAGCAGCTTGGAACTGGGGAATGAGCAGTTCTTC
14	few	TRBV20-1	NA	TRBJ2-4	CSARDRVALDIQYF	TGCAGTGCTAGAGATCGGGTGGCATTGGACATTCAGTACTTC